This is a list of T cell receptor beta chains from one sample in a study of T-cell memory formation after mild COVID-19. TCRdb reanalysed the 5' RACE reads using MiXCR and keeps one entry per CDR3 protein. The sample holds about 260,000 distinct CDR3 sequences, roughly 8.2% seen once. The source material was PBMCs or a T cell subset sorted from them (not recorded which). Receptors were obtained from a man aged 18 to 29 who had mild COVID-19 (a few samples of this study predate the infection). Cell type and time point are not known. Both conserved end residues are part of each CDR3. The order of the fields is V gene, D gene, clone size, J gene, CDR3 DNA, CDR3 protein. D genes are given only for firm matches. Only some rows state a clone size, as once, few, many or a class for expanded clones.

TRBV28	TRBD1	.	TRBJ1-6	TGTGCCAGCTCGACAGGGAGAATTAATTCACCCCTCCACTTT	CASSTGRINSPLHF
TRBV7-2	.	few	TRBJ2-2	TGTGCCAGCAGCCCTGCAGTGAGTGGCGGGGAGCTGTTTTTT	CASSPAVSGGELFF
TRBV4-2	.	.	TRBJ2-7	TGTGCCAGCAGCCCAGGATACACCGGCGGTCACGAGCAGTACTTC	CASSPGYTGGHEQYF
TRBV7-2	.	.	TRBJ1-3	TGTGCCAGCAGCTTCGGGACGGCCTCAACCATATATTTT	CASSFGTASTIYF
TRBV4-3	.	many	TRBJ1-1	TGCGCCAGCAGCCAAGATCTGGGAAAGGGGACTGAAGCTTTCTTT	CASSQDLGKGTEAFF
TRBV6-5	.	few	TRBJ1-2	TGTGCCAGCAGTTACTCGCGGGTCCATGGCTACACCTTC	CASSYSRVHGYTF
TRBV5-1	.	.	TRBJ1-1	TGCGCCAGCAGCTTGGTCGGGGGGTGGACTGAAGCTTTCTTT	CASSLVGGWTEAFF
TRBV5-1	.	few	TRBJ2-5	TGCGCCAGCAAGGTCCAACCCGATGTCGTAGAGACCCAGTACTTC	CASKVQPDVVETQYF
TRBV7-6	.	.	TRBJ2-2	TGTGCCAGCAGCTTAGGCGTCAGGGCGAACACCGGGGAGCTGTTTTTT	CASSLGVRANTGELFF
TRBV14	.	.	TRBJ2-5	TGTGCCAGCAGCCAAGGTCTTGGGGAGACCCAGTACTTC	CASSQGLGETQYF
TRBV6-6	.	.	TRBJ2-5	TGTGCCAGCAGTTACCTGGGGGGGCGAAGCCAAGAGACCCAGTACTTC	CASSYLGGRSQETQYF
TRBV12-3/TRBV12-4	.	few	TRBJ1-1	TGTGCCAGCAGTTTACGACGAGGAGCTTTCTTT	CASSLRRGAFF
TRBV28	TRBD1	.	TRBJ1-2	TGTGCCAGCAGTTTGGGTGCCCGGACAGGGATTCCCTATGGCTACACCTTC	CASSLGARTGIPYGYTF
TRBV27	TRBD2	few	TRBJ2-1	TGTGCCAGCAGCCCTGTGCTAGCGGGGGGGCAAGATGAGCAGTTCTTC	CASSPVLAGGQDEQFF
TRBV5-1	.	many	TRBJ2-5	TGCGCCAGCAGCTCCCAGCAGGAGACCCAGTACTTC	CASSSQQETQYF
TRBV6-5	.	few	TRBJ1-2	TGTGCCAGCAGTTACGCGTCGTGGGGGATAGGTGGCTACACCTTC	CASSYASWGIGGYTF
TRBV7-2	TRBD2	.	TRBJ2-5	TGTGCCAGCAGCTTAGTCGGGGGGGATGAAGAGACCCAGTACTTC	CASSLVGGDEETQYF
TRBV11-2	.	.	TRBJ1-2	TGTGCCAGCAGACGCCCCGCCCAGGGCCAAGGAGGCTACACCTTC	CASRRPAQGQGGYTF
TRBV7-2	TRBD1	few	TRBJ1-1	TGTGCCAGCACCCTCGACAGGGAAGGTACTGAAGCTTTCTTT	CASTLDREGTEAFF
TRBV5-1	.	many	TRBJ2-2	TGCGCCAGCAGCTTACGGGAGACCCCGAACACCGGGGAGCTGTTTTTT	CASSLRETPNTGELFF